The rows below give T cell receptor beta chains drawn from one sample of a study of OX40 agonist ivuxolimab in advanced cancers. Clones were sequenced by immunoSEQ multiplex PCR, and TCRdb holds only the in-frame ones, with some missing. Of about 61,000 clones listed, about 85% are singletons. The material was CD4+ or CD8+ T cells sorted from blood, obtained in a trial of the OX40 agonist ivuxolimab. Source of these receptors: an adult with an advanced solid tumor such as melanoma, head and neck, liver or kidney cancer. Each CDR3 is given with its conserved first and last residue. D genes are given only for firm matches. A row's size may be missing; if present it is once, few, many or a size class.

CDR3 DNA: TGTGCCAGCAGCCAAGCTGCACTAGCGGGGCTCGGCACAGATACGCAGTATTTT; CDR3 protein: CASSQAALAGLGTDTQYF; J gene: TRBJ2-3; clone size: -; V gene: TRBV4-2; D gene: TRBD2
CDR3 DNA: TGTGCCAGCAGCTCTTACGGGTCCCCAAGCTCCTACGAGCAGTACTTC; CDR3 protein: CASSSYGSPSSYEQYF; J gene: TRBJ2-7; clone size: -; V gene: TRBV5-6; D gene: -
CDR3 DNA: TGTGCCAGTATCAGGGAGTACACCGGGGAGCTGTTTTTT; CDR3 protein: CASIREYTGELFF; J gene: TRBJ2-2; clone size: -; V gene: TRBV19; D gene: -
CDR3 DNA: TGTGCCAGCAGCTTTAAGGTCTTAAATGAAAAACTGTTTTTT; CDR3 protein: CASSFKVLNEKLFF; J gene: TRBJ1-4; clone size: -; V gene: TRBV13; D gene: -
CDR3 DNA: TGTGCCAGCAATTTAAACCCCCAAGAGACCCAGTACTTC; CDR3 protein: CASNLNPQETQYF; J gene: TRBJ2-5; clone size: once; V gene: TRBV11-2; D gene: -
CDR3 DNA: TGCGCCAGCAGTGCACAGCCTGGAGGGTACGAGCAGTACTTC; CDR3 protein: CASSAQPGGYEQYF; J gene: TRBJ2-7; clone size: -; V gene: TRBV10-1; D gene: -
CDR3 DNA: TGCGCCAGCAGCGGGGAGAGTGGCCTCACAGATACGCAGTATTTT; CDR3 protein: CASSGESGLTDTQYF; J gene: TRBJ2-3; clone size: -; V gene: TRBV5-1; D gene: -
CDR3 DNA: TGTGCCACCAGCAGAGAGAAGAACTATGGCTACACCTTC; CDR3 protein: CATSREKNYGYTF; J gene: TRBJ1-2; clone size: -; V gene: TRBV15; D gene: -
CDR3 DNA: TGTGCCAGCAGTTTTAATCCCACAGGAAGGGGGGCGGACACTGAAGCTTTCTTT; CDR3 protein: CASSFNPTGRGADTEAFF; J gene: TRBJ1-1; clone size: -; V gene: TRBV27; D gene: -
CDR3 DNA: TGTGCCAGCAGCTTCAGGGGGTCGGTTGGCTACACCTTC; CDR3 protein: CASSFRGSVGYTF; J gene: TRBJ1-2; clone size: -; V gene: TRBV5-8; D gene: TRBD1
CDR3 DNA: TGCAGCGTTTTGGGACAGGGGGAAGGTGGCTACACCTTC; CDR3 protein: CSVLGQGEGGYTF; J gene: TRBJ1-2; clone size: -; V gene: TRBV29-1; D gene: TRBD1
CDR3 DNA: TGTGCCAGCAGTGAGACCGCGGGTGAAGCTTTCTTT; CDR3 protein: CASSETAGEAFF; J gene: TRBJ1-1; clone size: -; V gene: TRBV6-1; D gene: -
CDR3 DNA: TGCGCCAGCGCCATTCCGGGACAGGACTACGAGCAGTACTTC; CDR3 protein: CASAIPGQDYEQYF; J gene: TRBJ2-7; clone size: -; V gene: TRBV4-1; D gene: TRBD1
CDR3 DNA: TGTGCCAGCAGCCTAGGGGGATATGGCTACACCTTC; CDR3 protein: CASSLGGYGYTF; J gene: TRBJ1-2; clone size: -; V gene: TRBV7-2; D gene: -
CDR3 DNA: TGTGCCAGCAGTAACGAGTGGCAGTCCGGCTACACCTTC; CDR3 protein: CASSNEWQSGYTF; J gene: TRBJ1-2; clone size: -; V gene: TRBV2; D gene: -
CDR3 DNA: TGTGCCAGCAGCCTTACCGGGACTAGAGACACAGATACGCAGTATTTT; CDR3 protein: CASSLTGTRDTDTQYF; J gene: TRBJ2-3; clone size: -; V gene: TRBV7-2; D gene: TRBD2
CDR3 DNA: TGTGCCAGCCGTCGGGCCAATCAGCCCCAGCATTTT; CDR3 protein: CASRRANQPQHF; J gene: TRBJ1-5; clone size: -; V gene: TRBV28; D gene: -
CDR3 DNA: TGTGCCAGCTCACTCCGGGCCCAGAACACTGAAGCTTTCTTT; CDR3 protein: CASSLRAQNTEAFF; J gene: TRBJ1-1; clone size: -; V gene: TRBV18; D gene: -
CDR3 DNA: TGTGCCACCAGCAGAGGGGGGGGACAGGGTAAAAACTATGGCTACACCTTC; CDR3 protein: CATSRGGGQGKNYGYTF; J gene: TRBJ1-2; clone size: -; V gene: TRBV15; D gene: TRBD1
CDR3 DNA: TGTGCCAGCAGCTTGGGGAAGGGACGGTTCTATGGCTACACCTTC; CDR3 protein: CASSLGKGRFYGYTF; J gene: TRBJ1-2; clone size: once; V gene: TRBV7-8; D gene: -
CDR3 DNA: TGTGCCAGTAGTATAGTGGACAGGGTTGCAACTAATGAAAAACTGTTTTTT; CDR3 protein: CASSIVDRVATNEKLFF; J gene: TRBJ1-4; clone size: -; V gene: TRBV19; D gene: TRBD1
CDR3 DNA: TGCGCCAGCAGCTTGGTGCCAGGGAGCGAAAAACTGTTTTTT; CDR3 protein: CASSLVPGSEKLFF; J gene: TRBJ1-4; clone size: -; V gene: TRBV5-1; D gene: -
CDR3 DNA: TGTGCCAGTAGTATGGGCGGGAGCTCCTATAATTCACCCCTCCACTTT; CDR3 protein: CASSMGGSSYNSPLHF; J gene: TRBJ1-6; clone size: -; V gene: TRBV19; D gene: -
CDR3 DNA: TGTGCCAGCAGCTTGGAAAGGGATAGATACACCTTC; CDR3 protein: CASSLERDRYTF; J gene: TRBJ1-2; clone size: -; V gene: TRBV5-4; D gene: -
CDR3 DNA: TGCGCCAGCAGCCAAGTTATGTTTAATGAAAAACTGTTTTTT; CDR3 protein: CASSQVMFNEKLFF; J gene: TRBJ1-4; clone size: -; V gene: TRBV4-1; D gene: -
CDR3 DNA: TGTGCCAGCAGCCAACGGACTAGCGCCTACAATGAGCAGTTCTTC; CDR3 protein: CASSQRTSAYNEQFF; J gene: TRBJ2-1; clone size: -; V gene: TRBV11-2; D gene: TRBD2
CDR3 DNA: TGTGCCAGCAGCCCAAGTGCACTGGACTACTACGAGCAGTACTTC; CDR3 protein: CASSPSALDYYEQYF; J gene: TRBJ2-7; clone size: -; V gene: TRBV5-5; D gene: -